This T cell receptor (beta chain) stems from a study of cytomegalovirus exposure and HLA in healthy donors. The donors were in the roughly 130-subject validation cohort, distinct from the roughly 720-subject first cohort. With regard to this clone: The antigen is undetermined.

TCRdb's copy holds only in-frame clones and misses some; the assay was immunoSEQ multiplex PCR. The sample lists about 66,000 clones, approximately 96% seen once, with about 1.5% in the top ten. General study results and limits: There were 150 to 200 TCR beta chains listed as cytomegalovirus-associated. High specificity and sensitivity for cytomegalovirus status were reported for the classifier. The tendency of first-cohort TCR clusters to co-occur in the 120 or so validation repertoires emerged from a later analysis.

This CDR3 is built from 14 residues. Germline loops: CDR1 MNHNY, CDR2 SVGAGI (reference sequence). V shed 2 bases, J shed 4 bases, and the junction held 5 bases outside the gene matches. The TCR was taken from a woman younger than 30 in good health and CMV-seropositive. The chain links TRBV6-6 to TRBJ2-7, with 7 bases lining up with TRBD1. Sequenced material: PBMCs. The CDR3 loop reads CASSYTDRWYEQYF. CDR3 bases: TGTGCCAGCAGTTACACGGACAGGTGGTACGAGCAGTACTTC.